This T cell receptor beta chain was sequenced during a study of blood T cells in healthy people across ages. In terms of origin and age, donors were healthy Caucasian individuals from Russia aged roughly 6 to 100. Each donor's blood draw was roughly 10 milliliters of peripheral blood. With a J-beta primer mix and a sample-barcoded 5' primer, a second PCR ran about 6 to 11 cycles. TCRdb re-called the 5' RACE reads with MiXCR, one entry per CDR3 protein. The data contain 700,000 to 900,000 distinct CDR3 sequences, roughly 26% of them seen just once; the ten biggest clones take up 2.5% to 3.5%. The V gene's germline CDR1 is WSHSY and CDR2 SAAADI. V was pared by 4 bases and J by 3 bases, with 15 bases between. The CDR3 runs to 15 residues. This clonotype was found a few times. This same sample was also part of a study on T cells of mothers and their children. That study adds: No clones detected were persistent microchimeric T cell clones.

The TCR comes from a boy aged 10-17 years in good health. Sequencing was carried out using blood. The rearrangement joins TRBV10-2 to TRBJ1-1, with no clear D. This CDR3 is CASSGPRAQDTEAFF. The CDR3 coding sequence is TGCGCCAGCAGTGGTCCTCGGGCTCAGGACACTGAAGCTTTCTTT.